The 26 T cell receptor beta chains below come from one sample, sequenced in a study of post-analysis software for immune sequencing data. Which antigens these TCRs recognize remains unknown. Libraries were made from TCR beta cDNA, and they carried unique molecular identifiers. In TCRdb, the PCR reads were re-called with MiXCR into one record per CDR3 protein. This table holds about 770,000 distinct CDR3 sequences, 35% to 55% found once. Study findings and constraints: Four or five TRBV segments were significantly more frequent in patients than in controls. TRBV5-6, TRBV5-1 and TRBV20-1 were among these segments.

The sample taken for sequencing was blood. The receptors come from a girl aged 10 to 17 with multiple sclerosis.

This clonotype was detected only a few times. This sequence joins TRBV5-1 and TRBJ2-7; 11 bases agree with TRBD2. The CDR3 spans 17 residues. CDR1 is SGHRS, CDR2 YFSETQ, per germline. Unmatched junction bases numbered 10, after V lost 0 bases and J lost 5 bases. Written as DNA, the CDR3 is TGCGCCAGCAGCTTGGGAATAGCGGGAGGGCCTGTCGACGAGCAGTACTTC. As protein: CASSLGIAGGPVDEQYF.

This chain links TRBV4-2 with TRBJ2-7; TRBD1 agrees at 9 bases. This CDR3 spans 16 amino acids. Trimming removed 1 base from V and 4 bases from J; junction bases left unmatched: 8. Germline CDR1 is LGHNA and CDR2 is YNFKEQ. The CDR3 bases are TGTGCCAGCAGCCAAGTGGGTAGACAGGGGGTTTACGAGCAGTACTTC. Translation: CASSQVGRQGVYEQYF.

The V call is TRBV12-3 or TRBV12-4, the J call TRBJ1-2; TRBD1 might be the D (5 bases). The CDR3 has 14 amino acids. V was pared by 6 bases and J by 2 bases, with 13 bases between. The CDR3 DNA sequence: TGTGCCAGCAGCAAGAAGACAGTGAACTATGGCTACACCTTC. The encoded protein is CASSKKTVNYGYTF.

The V and J genes are TRBV30 and TRBJ1-6; a possible D gene is TRBD1 (6 bases). CDR1 is GTSNPN and CDR2 is SVGIG in the germline V gene (reference sequence). This CDR3 comprises 16 residues. The V end lost 0 bases, the J end lost 8 bases, and 17 bases lay between the germline ends. In DNA form, the CDR3 reads TGTGCCTGGAGTGTAACCCAGACAGGAGGGGATTCACCCCTCCACTTT. Its translation: CAWSVTQTGGDSPLHF.

This rearrangement joins TRBV20-1 to TRBJ2-1, with TRBD2 matching over 10 bases. This CDR3 region has 14 residues. Germline loops: CDR1 DFQATT, CDR2 SNEGSKA (reference sequence). V shed 6 bases, J shed 5 bases, and the junction held 7 bases outside the gene matches. CDR3: CSALLAGVDNEQFF. The CDR3 DNA is TGCAGTGCGTTGCTAGCGGGAGTCGACAATGAGCAGTTCTTC.

The V call is TRBV12-3 or TRBV12-4, the J call TRBJ2-1; 13 bases are shared with TRBD2. The CDR3 is 13 amino acids. V was clipped by 6 bases and J by 15 bases; unmatched bases: 8. The CDR3 reads CASSGTSGEQRFF. As DNA, the CDR3 is TGTGCCAGCAGCGGGACTAGCGGGGAGCAGCGGTTCTTC.

The rearrangement uses TRBV9 and TRBJ2-7, with 11 bases that match TRBD2. Germline V gives CDR1 SGDLS, CDR2 YYNGEE. This CDR3 spans 16 amino acids. J lost 5 bases, V lost 0 bases, and 7 bases had no gene match. This CDR3 is CASSVDSGRANNEQYF. Written as DNA, the CDR3 is TGTGCCAGCAGCGTAGATAGCGGGAGGGCCAATAACGAGCAGTACTTC.

In its sample, this clonotype was seen a few times. V and J are TRBV27 and TRBJ2-1, with D perhaps being TRBD1 or TRBD2 (6 bases each). This CDR3 has 11 residues. Per the germline V gene, CDR1 is MNHEY and CDR2 is SMNVEV (reference sequence). With 9 bases removed from V and 9 bases from J, the gap between germline ends came to 12 bases. CDR3 in amino acids: CASLEGGEQFF. The CDR3 DNA follows: TGTGCCAGTCTGGAGGGGGGTGAGCAGTTCTTC.

V is TRBV24-1 and J is TRBJ2-1; D call uncertain. The CDR3 length is 13 residues. Germline V gene data show CDR1 as KGHDR and CDR2 as SFDVKD. Trimming cost V 0 bases and J 2 bases, with 1 base left between them. CDR3 region: CATSDLPYNEQFF. CDR3 DNA sequence: TGTGCCACCAGTGATTTGCCCTACAATGAGCAGTTCTTC.

As DNA, the CDR3 is TGTGCCAGCAGCTTGAGGTTGAGACTCGCCCAGAGGGATGAGCAGTTCTTC. Its translation is CASSLRLRLAQRDEQFF. V is TRBV7-8 and J is TRBJ2-1, with D possibly matching TRBD2 (5 bases). The CDR3 covers 17 residues. Germline assignment: CDR1 SGHVS and CDR2 FQNEAQ. V shed 3 bases and J shed 8 bases, with 23 bases lying between them.

This clonotype occurred a few times. The chain is built from TRBV10-3 and TRBJ2-5; D uncertain. The germline CDR1 and CDR2 sequences are ENHRY and SYGVKD. V was cut by 1 base and J by 0 bases, with 6 bases left in between. The CDR3 spans 14 residues. The CDR3 sequence is CAISELGNQETQYF. The CDR3 nucleotides are TGTGCCATCAGTGAGTTAGGAAACCAAGAGACCCAGTACTTC.

This chain links TRBV6-5 with TRBJ1-1, with 11 bases fitting TRBD1. The CDR3 runs to 15 residues. Germline CDR1 MNHEY, CDR2 SVGAGI. Trimming at V came to 6 bases and at J to 1 base, leaving 4 bases not matched to a gene. CDR3 sequence (DNA): TGTGCCAGCAGAGGACAGGGGGCTGGGAACACTGAAGCTTTCTTT. It encodes CASRGQGAGNTEAFF.

A word on this clonotype: A much larger clone lies one base from this, so it may be a read error. This chain uses TRBV20-1 with TRBJ2-1; TRBD2 matches at 11 bases. CDR1 is DFQATT, CDR2 SNEGSKA, per germline (reference sequence). This CDR3 has 19 amino acids. The CDR3 bases are TGCAGTGCTAAGACCGGGGTAGCGGGAGGGCCGGGCTCCTACAATGGGCAGTTCTTC. Protein sequence: CSAKTGVAGGPGSYNGQFF.

This clonotype was seen more than once but under ten times. V gene TRBV18 combines with J gene TRBJ2-1; tentative D call: TRBD2 (6 bases). CDR1 KGHSH and CDR2 LQKENI come from the germline V gene. This CDR3 contains 15 residues. V lost 3 bases, J lost 7 bases, and 16 bases lay in between. The CDR3 DNA reads as TGTGCCAGCTCACCTGGCGGGAACTCCTGTAATGAGCAGTTCTTC. Its translation: CASSPGGNSCNEQFF.

The chain links TRBV11-2 to TRBJ2-7; 8 bases match TRBD2. This CDR3 contains 15 residues. The V gene end was trimmed by 4 bases and the J gene end by 6 bases; junction bases not matched to a gene: 11. Germline CDR1 SGHAT, CDR2 FQNNGV. The CDR3 loop reads CASSSLSGILSEQYF. The CDR3 nucleotides are TGTGCCAGCAGCTCCCTTAGCGGGATTTTGTCCGAGCAGTACTTC.

The chain employs TRBV3-1 and TRBJ2-4, with D perhaps matching TRBD2 (5 bases). The tail of the sequence fits TRBJ2-7 better, so the J call may be wrong. Germline loops: CDR1 LGHDT, CDR2 YNNKEL (reference sequence). This CDR3 has 17 amino acids. The CDR3: CASSQETLWTVPYEQYF. Here the CDR3 DNA reads TGTGCCAGCAGCCAAGAGACCCTATGGACTGTACCCTACGAGCAGTACTTC.

V and J are TRBV9 and TRBJ2-1; D may match TRBD1 or TRBD2 (6 bases each). The ends were cut back, 5 bases at V and 0 bases at J, with 18 bases in the middle. Germline values: CDR1 SGDLS, CDR2 YYNGEE. CDR3 size: 17 residues. The CDR3 bases are TGTGCCAGCAGTCTGATGGGGGGCCTAAGCTCCTACAATGAGCAGTTCTTC. Amino acid sequence: CASSLMGGLSSYNEQFF.

V usage is TRBV20-1 and J usage is TRBJ2-7; the match to TRBD2 covers 8 bases. V shed 5 bases and J 0 bases; nucleotides not matched to a gene: 9. Germline V gives CDR1 DFQATT, CDR2 SNEGSKA (reference sequence). This CDR3 is 15 amino acids long. The CDR3 nucleotides are TGCAGTGCTGCAGGGCGGGAGGAACCCTCCTACGAGCAGTACTTC. It yields the protein CSAAGREEPSYEQYF.

This clonotype was recorded a few times. The rearrangement links TRBV7-9 to TRBJ2-5, with TRBD1 matching over 8 bases. This CDR3 is 13 amino acids long. Germline V gene lookup returns CDR1 SEHNR and CDR2 FQNEAQ (reference sequence). As DNA, the CDR3 is TGTGCGGCAGGGACAGGTGGCCAAGAGACCCAGTACTTC. Residues: CAAGTGGQETQYF.

The V and J genes are TRBV6-5 and TRBJ2-1, with 10 bases lining up with TRBD2. Germline lookup yields CDR1 MNHEY and CDR2 SVGAGI. This CDR3 has 15 amino acids. J gave up 4 bases and V 5 bases, and 5 bases lay outside the gene matches. The CDR3 here is CASSLTSGWYNEQFF. The CDR3 bases are TGTGCCAGCAGTCTGACTAGCGGGTGGTACAATGAGCAGTTCTTC.

The CDR3, as DNA: TGCGCCAGCAGCCCCCGGGACAACAATGAGCAGTACTTC. As protein: CASSPRDNNEQYF. This rearrangement joins TRBV5-1 to TRBJ2-5, with a possible D match to TRBD1 (6 bases). Between the trimmed V and J ends, which lost 4 bases and 11 bases, there was a span of 18 bases. The CDR3 is made up of 13 amino acids. The germline V gene encodes CDR1 SGHRS and CDR2 YFSETQ.

CDR3 in amino acids: CSVKDRAKTGANVLTF. The CDR3 DNA reads as TGCAGCGTGAAGGACAGGGCTAAAACTGGGGCCAACGTCCTGACTTTC. The gene calls are TRBV29-1 and TRBJ2-6, with 8 bases identical to TRBD1. Looked up from germline, CDR1 is SQVTM and CDR2 is ANQGSEA. The J segment lost 2 bases and the V segment lost 6 bases, leaving 9 bases of the junction unmatched. This CDR3 comprises 16 residues.

V is TRBV24-1 and J is TRBJ1-5, with a tentative D call TRBD1 (5 bases). The CDR3 spans 12 residues. Germline CDR1 is KGHDR and CDR2 is SFDVKD. V was clipped by 8 bases and J by 4 bases, with 8 bases between them. This CDR3 is CATKRGNQPQHF. In DNA, the CDR3 is TGTGCCACCAAGAGGGGTAATCAGCCCCAGCATTTT.

This sequence joins TRBV18 and TRBJ2-1, with 8 bases lining up with TRBD2. The germline gives CDR1 KGHSH, CDR2 LQKENI. The CDR3 has 16 residues. The ends lost 2 bases at V and 9 bases at J; junction bases unmatched: 12. As DNA, the CDR3 is TGTGCCAGCTCACCAGGACCAGCGGGAGACCGCGTTGAGCAGTTCTTC. It is translated as CASSPGPAGDRVEQFF.

This clonotype turned up a few times. This chain connects TRBV6-6 to TRBJ2-7; D uncertain. The CDR3 runs to 13 residues. V lost 1 base to trimming and J lost 3 bases, with 7 bases between them. The V gene's germline CDR1 is MNHNY and CDR2 SVGAGI (reference sequence). The CDR3 here is CASSYYQSYEQYF. The CDR3 coding sequence is TGTGCCAGCAGTTACTACCAGAGCTACGAGCAGTACTTC.

The genes are TRBV28 and TRBJ2-1; D remains ambiguous. In germline, CDR1 is MDHEN, CDR2 SYDVKM. Trimming took 0 bases from V and 3 from J, leaving 9 bases between them. The CDR3 has 15 amino acids. The DNA for the CDR3 is TGTGCCAGCAGTTTATGGGGTGAAGGCTACAATGAGCAGTTCTTC. Translating gives CASSLWGEGYNEQFF.